This T cell receptor (beta chain) was observed in a study of T cell repertoires in cytomegalovirus infection. Study-wide background: CMV infection and matching HLA type were both indicated by public TCR beta signatures.

Using its own MiXCR run on the reads, TCRdb lists one record per CDR3 protein. The profile shows 200,000 to 300,000 distinct CDR3 sequences, roughly 9.1% of them singletons. The V end was cut by 6 bases, the J end by 9 bases, with 15 bases between. CDR3 length: 13 amino acids. Details on this clonotype: Its antigen is unidentified.

General study findings and limits: Based on cumulative public TCR beta family frequency, carriers of CMV plus the relevant HLA were identified.

The V call is TRBV12-3 or TRBV12-4, the J call TRBJ2-1; D is possibly TRBD1 (6 bases). The TCR sequence derives from a human donor in good health (CMV status not recorded). Some clones in this sample may be carry-over from other donors' samples. The sequenced material came from PBMCs. CDR3 protein: CASRPQGISEQFF. DNA for the CDR3: TGTGCCAGCAGGCCCCAGGGGATCAGTGAGCAGTTCTTC.